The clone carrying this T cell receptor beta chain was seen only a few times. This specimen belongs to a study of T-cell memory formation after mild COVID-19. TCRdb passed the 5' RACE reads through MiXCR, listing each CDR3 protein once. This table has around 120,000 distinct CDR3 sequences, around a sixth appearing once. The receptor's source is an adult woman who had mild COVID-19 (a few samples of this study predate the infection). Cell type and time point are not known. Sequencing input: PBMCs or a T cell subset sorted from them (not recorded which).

The CDR3 loop is CASSLDKGHTGELFF. In DNA form, the CDR3 reads TGTGCCAGCAGCTTAGATAAGGGGCACACCGGGGAGCTGTTTTTT. The rearrangement uses TRBV11-2 and TRBJ2-2, with TRBD1 as a possible D gene (5 bases). Germline V gene lookup returns CDR1 SGHAT and CDR2 FQNNGV. V was pared by 0 bases and J by 3 bases, with 8 bases between. CDR3 length equals 15 residues. Variable domain in full (rest from reference TRBV11-2 and TRBJ2-2): EAGVAQSPRYKIIEKRQSVAFWCNPISGHATLYWYQQILGQGPKLLIQFQNNGVVDDSQLPKDRFSAERLKGVDSTLKIQPAKLEDSAVYLCASSLDKGHTGELFFGEGSRLTVL.